Shown below are 24 T cell receptor beta chains from a single sample sequenced in a study of OX40 agonist ivuxolimab in advanced cancers. The library was obtained by the immunoSEQ multiplex PCR assay. The immuneACCESS repertoire file appears here via TCRdb, limited to in-frame rearrangements. These files lack a portion of the clones; in checked studies, under half of the deficit traces to unresolved V genes, and the cause of the others is not known. Counted in this sample were about 97,000 clones; about nine tenths of them appeared once. Of the sample, around 5.9% falls within the top ten clones. The sample here was CD4+ or CD8+ T cells sorted from blood, taken in a trial of the OX40 agonist ivuxolimab. The source is an adult with an advanced solid tumor such as melanoma, head and neck, liver or kidney cancer.

V is TRBV30 and J is TRBJ2-5, with TRBD1 identical over 7 bases. This CDR3 is built from 18 residues. V lost 1 base, J lost 6 bases, and 20 bases stayed unmatched. Germline V gene sequence: CDR1 GTSNPN, CDR2 SVGIG (reference sequence). The CDR3 DNA reads TGTGCCTGGAGTGACCCCTTCGGTCGGACAGGAGGAGGAAAGACCCAGTACTTC. Residues: CAWSDPFGRTGGGKTQYF.

The V and J genes are TRBV30 and TRBJ1-3, with unresolved D. Trimming removed 4 bases at V and 9 bases at J, with 10 bases between. Germline V gene data show CDR1 as GTSNPN and CDR2 as SVGIG (reference sequence). CDR3 length equals 11 residues. The CDR3 sequence: CAWTQLATIYF. Here the CDR3 DNA reads TGTGCCTGGACCCAGCTTGCCACCATATATTTT.

The rearrangement uses TRBV18 and TRBJ2-1, with D possibly being TRBD2 (6 bases). The germline V gene encodes CDR1 KGHSH and CDR2 LQKENI. This CDR3 has 16 amino acids. V lost 1 base, J lost 7 bases, and 17 bases lay in between. CDR3 DNA sequence: TGTGCCAGCTCACCACTGCGGGTTCGGGGGTGGAATGAGCAGTTCTTC. This gives the protein CASSPLRVRGWNEQFF.

This chain uses TRBV2 with TRBJ2-1; TRBD2 matches 10 bases. The length of the CDR3 is 18 residues. V lost 2 bases to trimming and J lost 10 bases; unmatched junction nucleotides: 17. Germline CDR1 reads SNHLY; CDR2 reads FYNNEI. In DNA form, the CDR3 reads TGTGCCAGCAGTGAATTCGGTAGCGGGGGGAACCTACTTAGGGAGCAGTTCTTC. This sequence encodes CASSEFGSGGNLLREQFF. Using reference TRBV2 and TRBJ2-1 for the parts outside the CDR3, the full variable domain is EPEVTQTPSHQVTQMGQEVILRCVPISNHLYFYWYRQILGQKVEFLVSFYNNEISEKSEIFDDQFSVERPDGSNFTLKIRSTKLEDSAMYFCASSEFGSGGNLLREQFFGPGTRLTVL.

V is TRBV30 and J is TRBJ2-7; D remains ambiguous. The CDR3 runs 13 residues. Germline assignment: CDR1 GTSNPN and CDR2 SVGIG (reference sequence). Between the trimmed V and J ends, which lost 0 bases and 10 bases, there was a span of 16 bases. This CDR3 is CAWSVTPWAPQYF. CDR3 sequence (DNA): TGTGCCTGGAGTGTAACCCCCTGGGCCCCACAGTACTTC.

Comments on this clone: The junction departs from germline at one end; a sequencing error may be responsible. The chain has TRBV19 and TRBJ1-2; D remains unclear. CDR1 and CDR2 (germline): LNHDA, SQIVND (reference sequence). The CDR3 sequence is 11 residues long. CDR3 sequence: CASSIDRWTAF. The CDR3 DNA follows: TGTGCCAGTAGTATAGATCGTTGGACCGCCTTC.

The chain joins TRBV14 to TRBJ2-1; tentatively, D is TRBD1 (5 bases). Trimming removed 1 base at V and 5 bases at J, with 15 bases between. The CDR3 runs to 16 residues. Germline CDR1 reads SGHDN; CDR2 reads FVKESK. In DNA, the CDR3 is TGTGCCAGCAGCCAAGTCAGGGCCAGACCGAACAATGAGCAGTTCTTC. It specifies CASSQVRARPNNEQFF.

This clone was counted a few times. V and J are TRBV6-4 and TRBJ2-3; 9 nucleotides align to TRBD2. The CDR3 is 15 residues long. V dropped 3 bases and J dropped 3; count of bases not matched to a gene: 4. In germline, CDR1 is MRHNA, CDR2 SNTAGT. The CDR3 loop reads CASSELAGTTDTQYF. CDR3 sequence (DNA): TGTGCCAGCAGTGAGCTAGCGGGGACAACAGATACGCAGTATTTT.

This rearrangement joins TRBV30 to TRBJ1-5; D gene unclear. Trimming took off 3 bases at V and 0 bases at J, with 24 bases between the two ends. The germline V gene encodes CDR1 GTSNPN and CDR2 SVGIG (reference sequence). This CDR3 is built from 19 residues. Here the CDR3 reads CAWSSMETIRSYSNQPQHF. The CDR3 DNA reads TGTGCCTGGAGCTCCATGGAGACAATAAGATCATATAGCAATCAGCCCCAGCATTTT.

V is TRBV5-1 and J is TRBJ1-6, with D possibly being TRBD1 (5 bases). The V end was cut by 4 bases, the J end by 7 bases, with 12 bases between. This CDR3 contains 14 residues. Germline lookup yields CDR1 SGHRS and CDR2 YFSETQ. The CDR3 DNA reads TGCGCCAGCAGCGCTTCAGGGACGAATTCACCCCTCCACTTT. Translated: CASSASGTNSPLHF.

CDR3 in amino acids: CATSRPSGNEQFF. Written as DNA, the CDR3 is TGTGCCACCAGCAGGCCTAGCGGAAACGAGCAGTTCTTC. This chain links TRBV15 with TRBJ2-1; 7 bases align to TRBD2. The germline CDR1 and CDR2 sequences are LNHNV and YYDKDF (reference sequence). The junction had 6 bases not matched to a gene; V was cut back by 3 bases and J by 10 bases. The CDR3 totals 13 residues.

This CDR3 reads CASSLGQKAYNEQFF. The CDR3, as DNA: TGTGCCAGCAGTTTAGGACAGAAGGCCTACAATGAGCAGTTCTTC. The rearrangement joins TRBV6-6 to TRBJ2-1; possible D gene TRBD1, 6 bases. V was trimmed by 4 bases and J by 2 bases, leaving 12 bases between them. The germline CDR1 and CDR2 sequences are MNHNY and SVGAGI (reference sequence). The CDR3 spans 15 residues.

CDR3 residues: CASWGAHWTDEKLFF. CDR3 coding DNA: TGTGCCAGCTGGGGGGCACATTGGACGGATGAAAAACTGTTTTTT. The chain uses TRBV19 and TRBJ1-4; TRBD1 might be the D (6 bases). The V gene's germline CDR1 is LNHDA and CDR2 SQIVND (reference sequence). With 9 bases removed from V and 6 bases from J, the gap between germline ends came to 20 bases. This CDR3 has 15 residues.

This clone was seen only once. The chain recombines TRBV11-1 with TRBJ2-7; D may be TRBD2 (6 bases). The CDR3 loop spans 15 amino acids. Trimming stripped 1 base from V and 2 bases from J, with 12 bases between. The germline CDR1 and CDR2 sequences are SGHAT and FQDESV (reference sequence). The CDR3 sequence: CASSLGAGRTYEQYF. CDR3 nucleotides: TGTGCCAGCAGCTTAGGCGCGGGACGGACCTACGAGCAGTACTTC.

The chain recombines TRBV4-1 with TRBJ2-3, with a weak D call TRBD1 (6 bases). V dropped 0 bases and J dropped 3 bases, with 10 bases sitting between them. Germline assignment: CDR1 MGHRA and CDR2 YSYEKL. The CDR3 loop spans 15 amino acids. This CDR3 reads CASSQEVRGTDTQYF. The DNA of the CDR3 is TGCGCCAGCAGCCAAGAGGTCAGGGGAACAGATACGCAGTATTTT.

This sequence joins TRBV11-3 and TRBJ1-6, with a weak D call TRBD1 (5 bases). Germline assignment: CDR1 SGHNT and CDR2 YENEEA. This CDR3 has 13 residues. V lost 4 bases to trimming and J lost 9 bases, with 10 bases between them. In nucleotides, the CDR3 is TGTGCCAGCAGCTGGGACGCCAGTTCACCCCTCCACTTT. Translating gives CASSWDASSPLHF.

In nucleotides, the CDR3 is TGTGCCAGCAGCGTCGCAGCAACTAATGAAAAACTGTTTTTT. Amino acids: CASSVAATNEKLFF. The V and J genes are TRBV9 and TRBJ1-4; D remains ambiguous. In germline, CDR1 is SGDLS, CDR2 YYNGEE. The CDR3 extends over 14 amino acids. V dropped 2 bases and J dropped 0 bases, with 5 bases sitting between them.

This clone was seen a handful of times. The V call is TRBV2, the J call TRBJ1-5; tentative D call: TRBD1 (5 bases). Trimming stripped 3 bases from V and 4 bases from J, with 7 bases between. The CDR3 runs 13 residues. The germline V gene encodes CDR1 SNHLY and CDR2 FYNNEI. The CDR3 sequence is CASSEEGNQPQHF. DNA for the CDR3: TGTGCCAGCAGTGAGGAGGGGAATCAGCCCCAGCATTTT.

In this sample, this clone turned up a few times. The gene calls are TRBV6-5 and TRBJ1-2, with 8 bases matching TRBD1. The CDR3 consists of 14 residues. Looked up from germline, CDR1 is MNHEY and CDR2 is SVGAGI. The V and J ends lost 4 bases and 1 base, in that order; junction bases with no gene match: 2. The CDR3 bases are TGTGCCAGCAGTTCACAGGGGGTTAACTATGGCTACACCTTC. This gives the protein CASSSQGVNYGYTF.

The chain uses TRBV7-9 and TRBJ2-1, with 9 bases lining up with TRBD2. The V segment lost 7 bases and the J segment 5 bases; nucleotides outside the gene matches: 12. CDR1 and CDR2 (germline): SEHNR, FQNEAQ (reference sequence). This CDR3 is 16 amino acids long. CDR3 sequence (DNA): TGTGCCAGCACCTTGGGTTATGGCGGGAGGGACAATGAGCAGTTCTTC. It translates to CASTLGYGGRDNEQFF.

This clone was counted a few times. The rearrangement uses TRBV2 and TRBJ1-2, with D maybe TRBD1 (6 bases). The CDR3 totals 13 residues. Germline V CDR1 and CDR2: SNHLY, FYNNEI. The V end lost 3 bases, the J end lost 8 bases, and 13 bases lay between the germline ends. The CDR3 sequence is CASSDIAGEGYTF. CDR3 DNA: TGTGCCAGCAGTGACATCGCAGGGGAAGGCTACACCTTC.

The rearrangement joins TRBV27 to TRBJ1-1; D not certain. This CDR3 has 14 residues. Trimming removed 7 bases from V and 3 bases from J, with 15 bases in between. Germline assignment: CDR1 MNHEY and CDR2 SMNVEV (reference sequence). The CDR3 loop reads CASNSLLGDTEAFF. In nucleotides, the CDR3 is TGTGCCAGCAATTCCTTACTCGGAGACACTGAAGCTTTCTTT.

The chain has TRBV4-1 and TRBJ2-7, with D perhaps matching TRBD2 (5 bases). The V end lost 3 bases, the J end lost 5 bases, and 5 bases lay between the germline ends. This CDR3 region has 11 residues. The germline V gene encodes CDR1 MGHRA and CDR2 YSYEKL. The CDR3 is CASSQRDEQYF. The DNA of the CDR3 is TGCGCCAGCAGCCAGAGGGACGAGCAGTACTTC.

The chain combines TRBV2 with TRBJ1-4; D not certain. Looked up from germline, CDR1 is SNHLY and CDR2 is FYNNEI. The CDR3 has 15 amino acids. The V end was cut by 4 bases, the J end by 2 bases, with 11 bases between. The CDR3 DNA follows: TGTGCCAGCAGTGGGAACAAGGGCACTAATGAAAAACTGTTTTTT. This gives the protein CASSGNKGTNEKLFF.